A selection of T cell receptor beta chains follows, all from one sample in a study of T cell responses to AZD1222 COVID-19 vaccine. Sequenced by immunoSEQ multiplex PCR; TCRdb stores in-frame clones only, minus some. The sample has more than 70,000 clones, approximately 84% seen once. This specimen was peripheral blood, taken on day 0 of AZD1222 vaccination. Receptors originate from an adult in good health. The CDR3 runs from the conserved cysteine through the conserved F or W. The D gene is left open where the match is weak. Not all rows give a size; the values are once, few, many and, for expanded clones, a class.

D,V,size,J,CDR3,DNA
-,TRBV27,-,TRBJ1-5,CASSLWAGVGQPQHF,TGTGCCAGCAGTTTATGGGCAGGCGTCGGTCAGCCCCAGCATTTT
-,TRBV7-9,-,TRBJ1-6,CASSSEGGGLSSPLHF,TGTGCCAGCAGCTCCGAAGGAGGGGGTCTAAGTTCACCCCTCCACTTT
-,TRBV28,-,TRBJ2-5,CASRSQETQYF,TGTGCCAGCAGGAGCCAAGAGACCCAGTACTTC
-,TRBV5-5,-,TRBJ1-5,CASSSARGNQPQHF,TGTGCCAGCAGCTCGGCGAGGGGCAATCAGCCCCAGCATTTT
-,TRBV5-1,-,TRBJ2-7,CASSQDQYEQYF,TGCGCCAGCAGCCAAGACCAGTACGAGCAGTACTTC
-,TRBV9,-,TRBJ1-2,CASSAQGGLQDGYTF,TGTGCCAGCAGTGCCCAAGGTGGGCTTCAAGATGGCTACACCTTC
-,TRBV7-8,once,TRBJ1-1,CASSLVGHANTEAFF,TGTGCCAGCAGCTTAGTGGGGCACGCGAACACTGAAGCTTTCTTT
-,TRBV27,-,TRBJ1-5,CASSPAGGQPQHF,TGTGCCAGCAGTCCCGCGGGGGGGCAGCCCCAGCATTTT
-,TRBV3-1/TRBV3-2,once,TRBJ1-5,CASSQGTRQAAQHF,TGTGCCAGCAGCCAAGGAACCCGACAGGCGGCCCAGCATTTT
-,TRBV9,-,TRBJ1-2,CASSVTEQGAGYGYTF,TGTGCCAGCAGCGTTACTGAACAGGGCGCGGGGTATGGCTACACCTTC
-,TRBV5-1,many,TRBJ2-5,CASSLLGNPRETQYF,TGCGCCAGCAGCTTGTTGGGGAACCCAAGAGAGACCCAGTACTTC
-,TRBV4-2,once,TRBJ1-6,CASSQVLAGAFNSPLHF,TGTGCCAGCAGCCAAGTCCTGGCAGGGGCGTTCAATTCACCCCTCCACTTT
-,TRBV6-5,-,TRBJ1-2,CASSYVEEGSYGYTF,TGTGCCAGCAGTTACGTAGAGGAGGGGAGCTATGGCTACACCTTC
-,TRBV28,-,TRBJ1-1,CASSLDPSAEAFF,TGTGCCAGCAGTTTAGACCCCTCCGCTGAAGCTTTCTTT
-,TRBV19,-,TRBJ1-2,CASSIVAFPNYGYTF,TGTGCCAGTAGTATAGTGGCCTTTCCCAACTATGGCTACACCTTC
-,TRBV6-5,-,TRBJ2-5,CASTGGRGLQETQYF,TGTGCCAGCACGGGAGGGAGGGGGCTCCAAGAGACCCAGTACTTC
TRBD1,TRBV7-2,-,TRBJ2-1,CASSLGQENEQFF,TGTGCCAGCAGCTTGGGACAGGAGAATGAGCAGTTCTTC
-,TRBV7-9,few,TRBJ1-2,CASSFRPGVRNGYTF,TGTGCCAGCAGCTTTCGGCCGGGGGTCAGAAATGGCTACACCTTC
-,TRBV6-6,-,TRBJ2-7,CASSLTSGLTSYEQYF,TGTGCCAGCAGCCTCACCTCGGGACTCACCTCCTACGAGCAGTACTTC
-,TRBV7-8,-,TRBJ1-5,CASSLVSLWGLGNQPQHF,TGTGCCAGCAGCTTAGTATCGCTGTGGGGGTTGGGCAATCAGCCCCAGCATTTT
-,TRBV28,-,TRBJ2-5,CASSFHVGEETQYF,TGTGCCAGCAGTTTCCACGTGGGGGAAGAGACCCAGTACTTC
TRBD1,TRBV15,once,TRBJ1-6,CATSRVNRGSPLHF,TGTGCCACCAGCAGGGTTAACAGGGGATCACCCCTCCACTTT
TRBD2,TRBV5-1,-,TRBJ2-1,CASSSNPTSGGAFYYEQFF,TGCGCCAGCAGTTCAAACCCGACTAGCGGGGGGGCGTTTTACTATGAGCAGTTCTTC
TRBD1,TRBV5-1,-,TRBJ1-2,CASSLGTGTAGYTF,TGCGCCAGCAGCTTAGGGACAGGGACTGCTGGCTACACCTTC
-,TRBV18,once,TRBJ2-2,CASSPPFVTGELFF,TGTGCCAGCTCACCACCATTTGTTACCGGGGAGCTGTTTTTT
-,TRBV7-3,-,TRBJ1-5,CASSPTGAANQPQHF,TGTGCCAGCAGCCCAACGGGGGCAGCCAATCAGCCCCAGCATTTT
-,TRBV13,-,TRBJ1-2,CASSPLDKGVGGYTF,TGTGCCAGCAGCCCCTTAGATAAGGGGGTGGGTGGCTACACCTTC
TRBD2,TRBV18,-,TRBJ2-1,CASSVASGGAGSYNEQFF,TGTGCCAGCTCAGTCGCTAGCGGGGGGGCCGGCTCCTACAATGAGCAGTTCTTC
-,TRBV6-2/TRBV6-3,-,TRBJ1-2,CASSYPGTENYGYTF,TGTGCCAGCAGTTACCCCGGCACAGAAAACTATGGCTACACCTTC
-,TRBV19,-,TRBJ2-2,CASSIGWGLDTGELFF,TGTGCCAGTAGTATTGGATGGGGCTTGGACACCGGGGAGCTGTTTTTT
-,TRBV21-1,few,TRBJ1-2,CASSSLASSSDGYRYGYTF,TGTGCCAGCAGCTCCCTCGCCTCGTCTTCGGACGGGTACCGCTATGGCTACACCTTC
-,TRBV3-1/TRBV3-2,-,TRBJ2-5,CASSQEGGHQETQYF,TGTGCCAGCAGCCAAGAAGGAGGGCATCAAGAGACCCAGTACTTC
-,TRBV6-5,-,TRBJ2-2,CASSYSSGQRTGELFF,TGTGCCAGCAGTTACTCGAGTGGCCAGCGCACCGGGGAGCTGTTTTTT
TRBD2,TRBV6-2/TRBV6-3,-,TRBJ2-1,CASSYRLAGGKSSYNEQFF,TGTGCCAGCAGTTACAGACTAGCGGGGGGGAAGAGCTCCTACAATGAGCAGTTCTTC
TRBD2,TRBV19,once,TRBJ2-5,CASTLGGAAQETQYF,TGTGCCAGTACCCTCGGGGGGGCGGCACAAGAGACCCAGTACTTC
-,TRBV6-2/TRBV6-3,-,TRBJ1-6,CASSYAATSQYNSPLHF,TGTGCCAGCAGTTACGCGGCGACATCCCAATATAATTCACCCCTCCACTTT
-,TRBV6-5,once,TRBJ1-6,CASRAYRMESPLHF,TGTGCCAGCAGGGCGTACAGGATGGAATCACCCCTCCACTTT
-,TRBV12-5,-,TRBJ2-1,CASGLGPNAGNWNEQFF,TGTGCTAGTGGTTTGGGGCCTAACGCAGGGAACTGGAATGAGCAGTTCTTC
-,TRBV6-5,-,TRBJ2-1,CASSQPGPLYEQFF,TGTGCCAGCAGTCAACCGGGCCCTCTCTATGAGCAGTTCTTC
-,TRBV28,-,TRBJ1-1,CASSTGGEGGNTEAFF,TGTGCCAGCAGTACCGGAGGGGAAGGTGGGAACACTGAAGCTTTCTTT
-,TRBV14,once,TRBJ1-2,CASSPLDLPVPYGYTF,TGTGCCAGCAGCCCCCTGGACCTGCCCGTCCCGTATGGCTACACCTTC
TRBD1,TRBV4-1,-,TRBJ2-3,CASSQDGDRGTTDTQYF,TGCGCCAGCAGCCAAGATGGGGACAGGGGGACTACAGATACGCAGTATTTT
TRBD2,TRBV5-5,-,TRBJ2-7,CASSRSGGLSYEQYF,TGTGCCAGCAGCCGGAGCGGGGGCCTTTCCTACGAGCAGTACTTC
TRBD1,TRBV13,many,TRBJ2-7,CASRHRGAPNYEQYF,TGTGCCAGCAGACACAGGGGAGCCCCTAACTACGAGCAGTACTTC
TRBD1,TRBV5-1,few,TRBJ2-1,CASSFTGGSEQFF,TGCGCCAGCAGCTTCACAGGGGGATCTGAGCAGTTCTTC
-,TRBV5-1,-,TRBJ2-3,CASSLGQVSDTQYF,TGCGCCAGCAGCTTGGGACAGGTTTCAGATACGCAGTATTTT
-,TRBV6-5,-,TRBJ1-6,CASSYSRGANSPLHF,TGTGCCAGCAGTTACTCTAGAGGAGCTAATTCACCCCTCCACTTT
TRBD1,TRBV6-5,-,TRBJ2-4,CASSPNRGRENIQYF,TGTGCCAGCAGTCCAAACAGGGGCCGGGAAAACATTCAGTACTTC
-,TRBV7-2,-,TRBJ1-2,CASSFAGTNNYGYTF,TGTGCCAGCAGCTTCGCAGGGACCAATAACTATGGCTACACCTTC
-,TRBV6-5,-,TRBJ1-3,CASAWSRNTIYF,TGTGCCAGCGCCTGGTCGCGAAACACCATATATTTT
TRBD1,TRBV11-2,-,TRBJ1-2,CASSLGQGGPNYGYTF,TGTGCCAGCAGCTTAGGACAGGGGGGCCCTAACTATGGCTACACCTTC
-,TRBV6-1,-,TRBJ2-7,CASSDVYEQYF,TGTGCCAGCAGTGACGTTTACGAGCAGTACTTC
TRBD1,TRBV7-3,few,TRBJ2-7,CASSLTGGVGLSVPYEQYF,TGTGCCAGCAGCCTAACAGGGGGCGTTGGTCTATCCGTGCCCTACGAGCAGTACTTC
-,TRBV27,-,TRBJ1-6,CASSSLGGDSPLHF,TGTGCCAGCAGTTCCCTGGGGGGGGATTCACCCCTCCACTTT